The source of this TCR beta chain is a study of shared clonotypes between healthy human individuals. General study findings and limits: Clonotype sharing levels among donors were expected to vary with sequencing depth. Across subsets, estimated richness was generally greater for naive than for memory populations. Several donors held approximately 5% of naive CD4 clonotypes in common.

Method: immunoSEQ multiplex PCR; TCRdb's copy keeps in-frame clones and lacks some. Among about 580,000 clones listed, about 98% were seen once. Cells designated naive CD8 were CD45RO-negative and were positively selected for CCR7, with terminally differentiated effector memory CD45RA+ cells excluded. Regarding this clone: Its antigen is undetermined.

The CDR3 extends over 15 amino acids. V gave up 1 base and J gave up 4 bases; unmatched junction bases: 5. CDR1 is SQVTM and CDR2 is ANQGSEA in the germline V gene. This chain links TRBV29-1 with TRBJ2-7; 12 bases are a match to TRBD2. The sequence derives from a man aged 30-40 years in good health. The specimen sequenced was naive CD8+ T cells sorted from blood. CDR3 amino acids: CSVEARTSGIYEQYF. The CDR3 DNA follows: TGCAGCGTTGAAGCTAGGACTAGCGGGATTTACGAGCAGTACTTC.